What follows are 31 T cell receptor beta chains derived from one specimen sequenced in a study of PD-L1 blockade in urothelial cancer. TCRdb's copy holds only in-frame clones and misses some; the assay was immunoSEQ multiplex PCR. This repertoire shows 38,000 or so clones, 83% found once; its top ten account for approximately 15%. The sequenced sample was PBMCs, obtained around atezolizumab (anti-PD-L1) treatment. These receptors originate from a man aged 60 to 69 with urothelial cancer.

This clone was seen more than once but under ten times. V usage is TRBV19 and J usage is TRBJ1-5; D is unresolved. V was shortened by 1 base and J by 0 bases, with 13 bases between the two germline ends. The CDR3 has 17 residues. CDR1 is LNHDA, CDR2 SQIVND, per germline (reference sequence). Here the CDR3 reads CASSIGPTQYSNQPQHF. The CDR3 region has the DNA TGTGCCAGTAGTATAGGCCCTACCCAATATAGCAATCAGCCCCAGCATTTT.

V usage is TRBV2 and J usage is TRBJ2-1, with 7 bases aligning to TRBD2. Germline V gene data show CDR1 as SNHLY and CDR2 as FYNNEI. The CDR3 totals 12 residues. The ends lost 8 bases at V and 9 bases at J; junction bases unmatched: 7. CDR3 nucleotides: TGTGCCAGCCTGCGGGAGAGATCTGAGCAGTTCTTC. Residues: CASLRERSEQFF.

The CDR3 is CASRSSQLAGDTGELFF. CDR3 nucleotides: TGTGCCAGCAGGTCATCGCAACTAGCGGGAGACACCGGGGAGCTGTTTTTT. This sequence joins TRBV28 and TRBJ2-2; TRBD2 agrees at 11 bases. V shed 6 bases, J shed 3 bases, and the junction held 9 bases outside the gene matches. Per the germline V gene, CDR1 is MDHEN and CDR2 is SYDVKM. This CDR3 has 17 amino acids.

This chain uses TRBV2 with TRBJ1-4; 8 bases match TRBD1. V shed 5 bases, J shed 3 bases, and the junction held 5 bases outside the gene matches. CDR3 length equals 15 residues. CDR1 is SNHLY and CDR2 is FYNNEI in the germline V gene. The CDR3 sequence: CASSRRGLPNEKLFF. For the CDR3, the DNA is TGTGCCAGCAGTCGCAGGGGGCTTCCTAATGAAAAACTGTTTTTT.

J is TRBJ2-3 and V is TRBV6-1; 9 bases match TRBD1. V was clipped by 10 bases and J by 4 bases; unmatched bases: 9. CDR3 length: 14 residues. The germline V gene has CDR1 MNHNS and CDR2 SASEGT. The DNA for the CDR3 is TGTGCCACAACTGACAGGGGGTGGGCAGATACGCAGTATTTT. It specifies CATTDRGWADTQYF.

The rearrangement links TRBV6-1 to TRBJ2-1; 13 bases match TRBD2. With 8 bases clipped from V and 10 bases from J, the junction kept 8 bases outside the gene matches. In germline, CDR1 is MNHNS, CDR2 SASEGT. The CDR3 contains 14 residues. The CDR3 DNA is TGTGCCAGCCTTGAACTAGCGGGAGGGGGGGAGCAGTTCTTC. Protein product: CASLELAGGGEQFF.

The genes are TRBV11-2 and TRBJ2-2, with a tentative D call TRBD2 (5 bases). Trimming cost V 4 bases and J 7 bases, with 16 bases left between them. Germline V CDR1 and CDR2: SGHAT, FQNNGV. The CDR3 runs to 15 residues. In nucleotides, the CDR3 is TGTGCCAGCAGCTCGAATCCTGGAGGTGGCGGGGAGCTGTTTTTT. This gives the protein CASSSNPGGGGELFF.

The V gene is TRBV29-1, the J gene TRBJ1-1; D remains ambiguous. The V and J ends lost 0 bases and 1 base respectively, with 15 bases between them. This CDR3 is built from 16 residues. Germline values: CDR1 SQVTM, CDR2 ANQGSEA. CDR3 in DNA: TGCAGCGTTGAAGATCGCCGGGGAACGCAGAACACTGAAGCTTTCTTT. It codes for CSVEDRRGTQNTEAFF.

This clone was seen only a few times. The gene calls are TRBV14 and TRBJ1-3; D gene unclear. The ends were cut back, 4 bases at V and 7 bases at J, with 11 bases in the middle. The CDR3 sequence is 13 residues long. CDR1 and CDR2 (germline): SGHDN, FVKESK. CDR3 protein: CASSPKLWNTIYF. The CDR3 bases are TGTGCCAGCAGCCCAAAACTCTGGAACACCATATATTTT. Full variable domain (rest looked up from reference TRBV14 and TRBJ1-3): EAGVTQFPSHSVIEKGQTVTLRCDPISGHDNLYWYRRVMGKEIKFLLHFVKESKQDESGMPNNRFLAERTGGTYSTLKVQPAELEDSGVYFCASSPKLWNTIYFGEGSWLTVV.

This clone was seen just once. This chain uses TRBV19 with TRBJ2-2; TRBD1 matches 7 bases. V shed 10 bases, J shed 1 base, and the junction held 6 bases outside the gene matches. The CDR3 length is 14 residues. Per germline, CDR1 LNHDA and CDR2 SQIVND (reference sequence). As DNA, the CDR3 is TGTGCCACCTCACAGGGGTTGAACACCGGGGAGCTGTTTTTT. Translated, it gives CATSQGLNTGELFF.

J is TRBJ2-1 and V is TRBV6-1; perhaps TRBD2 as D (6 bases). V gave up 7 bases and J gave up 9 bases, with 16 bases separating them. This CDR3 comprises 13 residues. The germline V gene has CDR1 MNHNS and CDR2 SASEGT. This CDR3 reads CASIEGLEGEQFF. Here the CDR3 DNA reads TGTGCCAGCATCGAAGGGTTGGAGGGTGAGCAGTTCTTC.

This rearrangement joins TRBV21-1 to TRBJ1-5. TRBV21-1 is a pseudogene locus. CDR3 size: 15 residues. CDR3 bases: TGTGCCAGCAGCAAAGAGCCTGGCGGGGGACAGCCCCAGCATTTT. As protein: CASSKEPGGGQPQHF.

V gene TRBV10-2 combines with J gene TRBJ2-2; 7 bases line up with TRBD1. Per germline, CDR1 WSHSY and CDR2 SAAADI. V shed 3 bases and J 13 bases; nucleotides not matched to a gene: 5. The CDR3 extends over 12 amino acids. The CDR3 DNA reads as TGCGCCAGCAGTGATCCGGGACAGTGGCTGTTTTTT. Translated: CASSDPGQWLFF.

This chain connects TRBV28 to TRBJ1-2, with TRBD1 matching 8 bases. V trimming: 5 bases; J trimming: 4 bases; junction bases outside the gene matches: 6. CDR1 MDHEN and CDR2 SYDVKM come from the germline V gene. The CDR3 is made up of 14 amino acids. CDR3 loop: CASSRGQGTYGYTF. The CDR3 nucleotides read TGTGCCAGCAGTCGTGGACAGGGAACCTATGGCTACACCTTC.

The CDR3 spells CASSIRGGDTIYF. The CDR3 DNA reads as TGTGCCAGCAGTATAAGGGGGGGGGACACCATATATTTT. The rearrangement links TRBV6-1 to TRBJ1-3; tentative D call: TRBD1 (6 bases). V lost 5 bases and J lost 8, with 13 bases in between. This CDR3 has 13 amino acids. CDR1 is MNHNS, CDR2 SASEGT, per germline.

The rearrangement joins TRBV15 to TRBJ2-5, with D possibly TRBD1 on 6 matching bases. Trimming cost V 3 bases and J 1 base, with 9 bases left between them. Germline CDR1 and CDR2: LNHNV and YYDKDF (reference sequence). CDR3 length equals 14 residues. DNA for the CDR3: TGTGCCACCAGCAGTAGGACAGCCCAAGAGACCCAGTACTTC. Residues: CATSSRTAQETQYF. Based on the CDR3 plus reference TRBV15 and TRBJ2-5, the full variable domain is DAMVIQNPRYQVTQFGKPVTLSCSQTLNHNVMYWYQQKSSQAPKLLFHYYDKDFNNEADTPDNFQSRRPNTSFCFLDIRSPGLGDTAMYLCATSSRTAQETQYFGPGTRLLVL.

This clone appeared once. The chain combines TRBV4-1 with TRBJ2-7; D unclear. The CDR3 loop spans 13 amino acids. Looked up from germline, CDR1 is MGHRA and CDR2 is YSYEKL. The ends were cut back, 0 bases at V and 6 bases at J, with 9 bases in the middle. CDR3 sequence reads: CASSQESYFEQYF. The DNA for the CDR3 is TGCGCCAGCAGCCAAGAATCCTATTTCGAGCAGTACTTC.

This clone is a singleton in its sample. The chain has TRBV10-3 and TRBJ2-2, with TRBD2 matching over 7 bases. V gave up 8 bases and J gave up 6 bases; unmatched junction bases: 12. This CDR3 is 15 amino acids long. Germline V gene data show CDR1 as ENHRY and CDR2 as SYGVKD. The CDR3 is CAIEDGAGRAGELFF. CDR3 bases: TGTGCCATCGAAGATGGGGCAGGGAGGGCCGGGGAGCTGTTTTTT.

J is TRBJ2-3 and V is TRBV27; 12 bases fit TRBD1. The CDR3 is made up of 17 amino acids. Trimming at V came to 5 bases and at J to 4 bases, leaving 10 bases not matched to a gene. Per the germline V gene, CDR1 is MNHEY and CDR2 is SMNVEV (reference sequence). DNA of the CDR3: TGTGCCAGCAGTCGGGGACAGGGGGCCGTGGCCTCAGATACGCAGTATTTT. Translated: CASSRGQGAVASDTQYF.

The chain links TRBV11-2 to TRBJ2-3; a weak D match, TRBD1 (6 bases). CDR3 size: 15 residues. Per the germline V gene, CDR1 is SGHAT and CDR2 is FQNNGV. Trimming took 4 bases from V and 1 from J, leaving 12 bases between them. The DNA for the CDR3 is TGTGCCAGCAGCTCCCGGGCAGGGGGCACAGATACGCAGTATTTT. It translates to CASSSRAGGTDTQYF.

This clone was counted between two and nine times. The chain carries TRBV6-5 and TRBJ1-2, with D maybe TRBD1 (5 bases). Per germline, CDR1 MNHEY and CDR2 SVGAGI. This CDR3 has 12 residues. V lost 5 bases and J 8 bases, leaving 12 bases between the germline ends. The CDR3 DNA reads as TGTGCCAGCAGTACCCCTCGGGGGGGCTACACCTTC. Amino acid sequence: CASSTPRGGYTF.

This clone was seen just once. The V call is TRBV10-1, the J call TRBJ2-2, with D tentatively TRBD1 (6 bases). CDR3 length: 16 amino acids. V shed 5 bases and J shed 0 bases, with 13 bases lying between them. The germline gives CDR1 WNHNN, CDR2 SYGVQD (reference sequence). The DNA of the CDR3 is TGCGCCAGCAGTCCCGTAGGGGGATCGAACACCGGGGAGCTGTTTTTT. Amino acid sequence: CASSPVGGSNTGELFF.

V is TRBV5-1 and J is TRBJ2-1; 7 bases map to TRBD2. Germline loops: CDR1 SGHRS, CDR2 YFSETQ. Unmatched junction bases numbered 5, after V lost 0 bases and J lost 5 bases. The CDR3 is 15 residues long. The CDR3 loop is CASSLVSSGDNEQFF. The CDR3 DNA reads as TGCGCCAGCAGCTTGGTGTCTAGCGGAGACAATGAGCAGTTCTTC.

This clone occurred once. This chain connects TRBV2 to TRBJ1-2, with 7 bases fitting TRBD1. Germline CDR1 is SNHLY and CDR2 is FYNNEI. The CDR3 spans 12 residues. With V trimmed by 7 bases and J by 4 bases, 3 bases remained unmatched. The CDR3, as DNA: TGTGCCAGCAAAGGACAGGCCTATGGCTACACCTTC. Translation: CASKGQAYGYTF.

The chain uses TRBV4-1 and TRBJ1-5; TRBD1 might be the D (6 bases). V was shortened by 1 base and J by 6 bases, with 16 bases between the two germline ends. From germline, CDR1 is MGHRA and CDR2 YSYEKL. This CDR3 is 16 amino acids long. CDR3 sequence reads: CASSQGDGRGSQPQHF. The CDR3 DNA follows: TGCGCCAGCAGCCAAGGTGACGGCAGGGGTAGTCAGCCCCAGCATTTT.

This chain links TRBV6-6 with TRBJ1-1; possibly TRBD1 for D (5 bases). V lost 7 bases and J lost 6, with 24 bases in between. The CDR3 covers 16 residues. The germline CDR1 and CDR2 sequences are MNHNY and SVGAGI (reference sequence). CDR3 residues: CASTPSPGGGDAEAFF. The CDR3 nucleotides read TGTGCCAGCACCCCCTCCCCCGGGGGAGGGGATGCTGAAGCTTTCTTT.

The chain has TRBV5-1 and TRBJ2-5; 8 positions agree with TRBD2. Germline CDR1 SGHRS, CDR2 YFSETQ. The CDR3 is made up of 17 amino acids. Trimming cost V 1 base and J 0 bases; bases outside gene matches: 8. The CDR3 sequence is CASSLSSQRGYQETQYF. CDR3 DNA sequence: TGCGCCAGCAGCTTGAGCAGCCAGCGGGGGTACCAAGAGACCCAGTACTTC. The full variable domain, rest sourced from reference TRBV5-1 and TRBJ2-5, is KAGVTQTPRYLIKTRGQQVTLSCSPISGHRSVSWYQQTPGQGLQFLFEYFSETQRNKGNFPGRFSGRQFSNSRSEMNVSTLELGDSALYLCASSLSSQRGYQETQYFGPGTRLLVL.

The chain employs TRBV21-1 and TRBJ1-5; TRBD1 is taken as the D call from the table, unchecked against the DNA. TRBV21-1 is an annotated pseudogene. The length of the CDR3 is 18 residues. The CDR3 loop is CASSKANRGGCGNQPQHF. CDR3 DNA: TGTGCCAGCAGCAAAGCGAACAGGGGAGGTTGTGGGAATCAGCCCCAGCATTTT.

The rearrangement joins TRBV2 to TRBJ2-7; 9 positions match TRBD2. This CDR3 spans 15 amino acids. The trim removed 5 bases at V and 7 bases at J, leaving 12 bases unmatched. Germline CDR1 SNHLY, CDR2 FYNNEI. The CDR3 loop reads CASSTGVAGDGEQYF. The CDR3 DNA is TGTGCCAGCAGTACCGGGGTAGCGGGAGACGGGGAGCAGTACTTC.

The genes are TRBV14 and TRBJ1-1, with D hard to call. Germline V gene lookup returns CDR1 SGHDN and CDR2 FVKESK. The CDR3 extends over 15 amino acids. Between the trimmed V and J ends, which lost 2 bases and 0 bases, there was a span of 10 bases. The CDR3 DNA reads TGTGCCAGCAGCCAACGACAAGTGTTGAACACTGAAGCTTTCTTT. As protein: CASSQRQVLNTEAFF.

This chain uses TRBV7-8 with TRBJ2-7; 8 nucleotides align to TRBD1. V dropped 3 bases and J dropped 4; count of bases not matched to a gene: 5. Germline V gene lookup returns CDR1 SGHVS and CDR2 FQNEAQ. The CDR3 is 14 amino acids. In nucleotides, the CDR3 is TGTGCCAGCAGCTTTGGGACAGGACTATACGAGCAGTACTTC. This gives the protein CASSFGTGLYEQYF.